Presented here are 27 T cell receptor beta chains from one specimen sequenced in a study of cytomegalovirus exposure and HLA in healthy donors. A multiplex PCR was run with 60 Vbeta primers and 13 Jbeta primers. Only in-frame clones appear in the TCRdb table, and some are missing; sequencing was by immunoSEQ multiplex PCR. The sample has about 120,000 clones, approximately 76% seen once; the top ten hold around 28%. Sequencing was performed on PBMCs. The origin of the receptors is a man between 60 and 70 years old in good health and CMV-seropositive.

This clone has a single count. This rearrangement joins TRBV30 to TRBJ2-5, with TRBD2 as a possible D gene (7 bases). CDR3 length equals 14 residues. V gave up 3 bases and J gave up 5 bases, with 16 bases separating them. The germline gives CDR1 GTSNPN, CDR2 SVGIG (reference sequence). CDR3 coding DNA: TGTGCCTGGAGGATAGGGGGGGGGCGGGAGACCCAGTACTTC. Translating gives CAWRIGGGRETQYF.

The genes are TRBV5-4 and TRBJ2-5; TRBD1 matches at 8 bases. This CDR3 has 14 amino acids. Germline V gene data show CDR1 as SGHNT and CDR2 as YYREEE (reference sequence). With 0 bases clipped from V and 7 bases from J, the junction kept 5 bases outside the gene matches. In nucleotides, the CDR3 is TGTGCCAGCAGCTTGGACAGGGGGAGTGGGACCCAGTACTTC. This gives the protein CASSLDRGSGTQYF.

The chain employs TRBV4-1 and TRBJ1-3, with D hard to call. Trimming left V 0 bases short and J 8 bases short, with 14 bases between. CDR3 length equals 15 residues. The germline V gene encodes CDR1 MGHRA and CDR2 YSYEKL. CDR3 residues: CASSQDGSRVDTIYF. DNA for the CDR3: TGCGCCAGCAGCCAAGATGGTTCCCGAGTGGACACCATATATTTT.

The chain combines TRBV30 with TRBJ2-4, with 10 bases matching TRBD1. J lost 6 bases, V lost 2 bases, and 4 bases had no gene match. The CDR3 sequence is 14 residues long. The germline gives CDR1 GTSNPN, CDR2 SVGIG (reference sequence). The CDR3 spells CAWSPGTGVNIQYF. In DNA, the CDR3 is TGTGCCTGGAGTCCCGGGACAGGGGTAAACATTCAGTACTTC.

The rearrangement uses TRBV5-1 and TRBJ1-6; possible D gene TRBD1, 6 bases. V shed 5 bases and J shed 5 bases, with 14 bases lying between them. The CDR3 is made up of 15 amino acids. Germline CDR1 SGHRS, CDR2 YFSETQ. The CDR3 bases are TGCGCCAGCAGGCAAGGGACACCAGATAATTCACCCCTCCACTTT. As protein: CASRQGTPDNSPLHF.

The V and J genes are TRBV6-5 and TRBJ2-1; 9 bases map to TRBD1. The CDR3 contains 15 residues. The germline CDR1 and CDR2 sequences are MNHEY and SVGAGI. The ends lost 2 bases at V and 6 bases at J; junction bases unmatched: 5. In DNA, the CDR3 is TGTGCCAGCAGTTACGAGGGACAGGGAAGCAATGAGCAGTTCTTC. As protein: CASSYEGQGSNEQFF.

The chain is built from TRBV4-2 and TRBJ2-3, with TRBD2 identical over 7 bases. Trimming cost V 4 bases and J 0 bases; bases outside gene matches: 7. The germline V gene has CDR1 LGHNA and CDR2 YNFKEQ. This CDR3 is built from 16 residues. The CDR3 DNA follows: TGTGCCAGCAGCCTCCTAGCGGAATCTAGCACAGATACGCAGTATTTT. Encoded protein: CASSLLAESSTDTQYF.

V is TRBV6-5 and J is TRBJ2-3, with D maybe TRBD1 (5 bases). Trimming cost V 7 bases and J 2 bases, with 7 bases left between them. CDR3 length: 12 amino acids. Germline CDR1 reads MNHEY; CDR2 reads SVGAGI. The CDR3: CASTDNTDTQYF. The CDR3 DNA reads TGTGCCAGCACGGACAACACAGATACGCAGTATTTT.

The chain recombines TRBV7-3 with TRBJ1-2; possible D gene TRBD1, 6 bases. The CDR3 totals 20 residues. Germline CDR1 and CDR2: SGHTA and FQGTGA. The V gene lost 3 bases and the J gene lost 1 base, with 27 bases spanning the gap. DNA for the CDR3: TGTGCCAGCAGCTTCGTCCAACCCAGATGGGGGCCCAGGGGTAACTATGGCTACACCTTC. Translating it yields CASSFVQPRWGPRGNYGYTF.

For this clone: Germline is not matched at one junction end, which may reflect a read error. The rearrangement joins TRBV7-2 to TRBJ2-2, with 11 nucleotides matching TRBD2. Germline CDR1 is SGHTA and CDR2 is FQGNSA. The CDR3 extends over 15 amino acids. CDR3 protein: CASRLAGGRTGELFF. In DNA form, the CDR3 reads TGTGCCAGCAGATTAGCGGGGGGGCGCACCGGGGAGCTGTTTTTT.

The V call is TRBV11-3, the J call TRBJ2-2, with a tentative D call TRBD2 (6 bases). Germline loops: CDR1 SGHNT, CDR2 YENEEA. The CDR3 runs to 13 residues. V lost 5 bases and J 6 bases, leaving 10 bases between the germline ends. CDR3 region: CASSRGTAGELFF. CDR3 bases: TGTGCCAGCAGCCGGGGGACCGCCGGGGAGCTGTTTTTT.

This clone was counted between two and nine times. The CDR3 sequence is CASSLERRETQYF. CDR3 sequence (DNA): TGTGCCAGCAGCCTAGAGAGGAGGGAGACCCAGTACTTC. The V gene is TRBV5-5, the J gene TRBJ2-5; tentative D call: TRBD2 (5 bases). The germline CDR1 and CDR2 sequences are SGHKS and YYEKEE (reference sequence). There are 13 residues in the CDR3. Trimming took off 4 bases at V and 5 bases at J, with 12 bases between the two ends.

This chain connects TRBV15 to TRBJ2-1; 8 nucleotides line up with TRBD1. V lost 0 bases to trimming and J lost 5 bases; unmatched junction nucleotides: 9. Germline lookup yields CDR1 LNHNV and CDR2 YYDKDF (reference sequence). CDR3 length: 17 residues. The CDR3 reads CATSRDQDRAPNNEQFF. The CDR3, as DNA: TGTGCCACCAGCAGAGACCAGGACAGGGCACCTAACAATGAGCAGTTCTTC.

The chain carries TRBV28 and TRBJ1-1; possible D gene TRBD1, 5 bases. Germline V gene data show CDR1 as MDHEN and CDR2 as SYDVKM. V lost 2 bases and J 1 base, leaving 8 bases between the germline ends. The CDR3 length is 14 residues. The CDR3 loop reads CASSLRRANTEAFF. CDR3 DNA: TGTGCCAGCAGTTTACGCAGGGCGAACACTGAAGCTTTCTTT.

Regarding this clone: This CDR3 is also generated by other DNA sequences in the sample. The CDR3 reads CSARLRYEQYF. In DNA form, the CDR3 reads TGCAGTGCTAGACTCCGCTACGAGCAGTACTTC. The chain recombines TRBV20-1 with TRBJ2-7; D is unresolved. The V end lost 2 bases, the J end lost 3 bases, and 5 bases lay between the germline ends. Per germline, CDR1 DFQATT and CDR2 SNEGSKA (reference sequence). The CDR3 is made up of 11 amino acids.

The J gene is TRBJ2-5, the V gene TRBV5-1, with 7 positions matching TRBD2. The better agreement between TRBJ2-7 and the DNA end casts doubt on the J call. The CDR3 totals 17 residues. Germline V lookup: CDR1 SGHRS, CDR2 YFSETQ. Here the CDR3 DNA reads TGCGCCAGCAGCTTGGCGGCGGGCGGGAGAGACCTCTACGAGCAGTACTTC. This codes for CASSLAAGGRDLYEQYF.

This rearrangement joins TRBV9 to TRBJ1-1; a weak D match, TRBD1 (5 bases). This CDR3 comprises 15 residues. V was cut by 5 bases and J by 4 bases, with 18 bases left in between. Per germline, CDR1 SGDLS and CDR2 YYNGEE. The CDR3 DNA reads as TGTGCCAGCAGTCCACTCTGGGCGGGGGGCACTGAAGCTTTCTTT. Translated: CASSPLWAGGTEAFF.

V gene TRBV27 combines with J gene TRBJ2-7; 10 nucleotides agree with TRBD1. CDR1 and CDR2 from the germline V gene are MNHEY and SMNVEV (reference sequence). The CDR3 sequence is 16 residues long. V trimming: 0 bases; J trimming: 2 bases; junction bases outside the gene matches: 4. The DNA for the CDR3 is TGTGCCAGCAGTTTATCATTCGGACAGGGGGCCTACGAGCAGTACTTC. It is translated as CASSLSFGQGAYEQYF.

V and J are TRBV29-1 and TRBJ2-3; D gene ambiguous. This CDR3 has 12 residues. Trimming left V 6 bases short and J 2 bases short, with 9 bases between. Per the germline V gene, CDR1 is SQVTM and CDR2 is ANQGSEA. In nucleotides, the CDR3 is TGCAGCGTCGCGGCTGCCACAGATACGCAGTATTTT. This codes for CSVAAATDTQYF.

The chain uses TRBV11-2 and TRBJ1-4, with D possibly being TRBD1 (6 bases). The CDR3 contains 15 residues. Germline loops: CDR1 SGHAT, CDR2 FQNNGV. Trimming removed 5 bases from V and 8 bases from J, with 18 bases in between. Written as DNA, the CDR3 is TGTGCCAGCAGCCGAACCCGCAGGGGAGGGGAAAAACTGTTTTTT. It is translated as CASSRTRRGGEKLFF.

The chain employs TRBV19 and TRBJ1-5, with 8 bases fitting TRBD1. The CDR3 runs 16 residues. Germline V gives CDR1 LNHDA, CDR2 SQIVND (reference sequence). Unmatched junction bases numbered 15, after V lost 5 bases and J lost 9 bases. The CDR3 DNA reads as TGTGCCAGTAGTCCTTATCCAATCACAGGGGGGCGGCCCCAGCATTTT. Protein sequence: CASSPYPITGGRPQHF.

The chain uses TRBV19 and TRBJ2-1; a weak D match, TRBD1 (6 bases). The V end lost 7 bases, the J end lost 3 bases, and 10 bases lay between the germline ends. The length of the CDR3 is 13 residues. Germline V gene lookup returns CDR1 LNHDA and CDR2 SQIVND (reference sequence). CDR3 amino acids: CASTGQNYNEQFF. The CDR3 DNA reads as TGTGCCAGTACAGGACAGAACTACAATGAGCAGTTCTTC.

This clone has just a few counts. CDR3 sequence (DNA): TGTGCCAGCAGCTTGTGGGGAGGCCGCCTTGGGTATGGCTACACCTTC. It encodes CASSLWGGRLGYGYTF. This chain joins TRBV5-8 and TRBJ1-2, with D uncertain. Trimming shortened V by 1 base and J by 5 bases, and 18 bases separated the two germline ends. CDR3 size: 16 residues. Germline-derived CDR1 and CDR2 are SGHTS and YDEGEE.

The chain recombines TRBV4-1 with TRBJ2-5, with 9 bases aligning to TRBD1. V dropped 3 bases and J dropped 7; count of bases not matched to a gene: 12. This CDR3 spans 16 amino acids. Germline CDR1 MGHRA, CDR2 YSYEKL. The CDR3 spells CASSQGGQGLWGTQYF. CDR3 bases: TGCGCCAGCAGCCAGGGGGGACAGGGCTTGTGGGGGACCCAGTACTTC.

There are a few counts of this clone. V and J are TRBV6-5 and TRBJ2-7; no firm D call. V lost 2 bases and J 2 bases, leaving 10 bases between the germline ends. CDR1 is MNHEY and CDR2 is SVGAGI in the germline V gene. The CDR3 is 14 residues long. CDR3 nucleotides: TGTGCCAGCAGTTACGAGGTGGATACCTACGAGCAGTACTTC. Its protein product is CASSYEVDTYEQYF.

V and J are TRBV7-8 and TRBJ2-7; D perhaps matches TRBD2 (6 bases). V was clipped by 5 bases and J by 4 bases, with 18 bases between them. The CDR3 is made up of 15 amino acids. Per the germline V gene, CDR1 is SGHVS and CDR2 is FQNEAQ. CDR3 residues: CASSPRGARSYEQYF. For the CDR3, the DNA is TGTGCCAGCAGCCCCCGCGGGGCCCGATCGTACGAGCAGTACTTC.

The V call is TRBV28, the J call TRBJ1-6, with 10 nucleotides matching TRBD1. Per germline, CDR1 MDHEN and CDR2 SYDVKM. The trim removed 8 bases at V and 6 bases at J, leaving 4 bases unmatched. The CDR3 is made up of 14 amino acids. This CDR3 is CASVRTGGNSPLHF. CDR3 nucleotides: TGTGCCAGCGTCCGGACAGGGGGTAATTCACCCCTCCACTTT.